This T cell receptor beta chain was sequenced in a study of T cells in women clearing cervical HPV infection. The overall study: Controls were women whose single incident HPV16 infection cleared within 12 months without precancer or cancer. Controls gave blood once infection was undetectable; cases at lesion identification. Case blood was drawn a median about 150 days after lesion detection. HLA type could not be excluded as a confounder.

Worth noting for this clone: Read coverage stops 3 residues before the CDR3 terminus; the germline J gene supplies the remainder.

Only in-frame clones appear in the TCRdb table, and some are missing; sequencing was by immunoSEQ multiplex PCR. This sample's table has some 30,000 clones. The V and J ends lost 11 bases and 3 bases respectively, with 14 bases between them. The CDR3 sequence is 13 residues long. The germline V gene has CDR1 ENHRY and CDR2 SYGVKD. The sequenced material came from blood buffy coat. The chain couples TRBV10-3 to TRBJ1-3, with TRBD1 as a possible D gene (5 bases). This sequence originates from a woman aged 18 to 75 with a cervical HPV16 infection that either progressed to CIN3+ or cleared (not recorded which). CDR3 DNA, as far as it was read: TGTGCCTTATCAAGGGGCGGTGGAAACACC. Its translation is CALSRGGGNT. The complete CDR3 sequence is CALSRGGGNTIYF.